This TCR beta chain is drawn from a study of blood T cell repertoires in COVID-19. Study-wide context: Samples came from the United States, Italy and Spain, spanning acute and convalescent COVID-19. Sample material is recorded as cDNA or gDNA derived from T cells, B-cell-depleted T cells, or PBMCs.

The CDR3 runs 15 residues. V shed 4 bases and J shed 0 bases, with 11 bases lying between them. Germline loops: CDR1 SGHAT, CDR2 FQNNGV. Measured with immunoSEQ multiplex PCR; TCRdb has only the in-frame clones, and not every one. The sample yields 140,000 or so clones, roughly 85% seen once. This TCR came from a man aged 45-60 years with acute or convalescent COVID-19. Sequenced: peripheral blood. The chain joins TRBV11-2 to TRBJ2-3; D call uncertain. Here the CDR3 DNA reads TGTGCCAGCAGCTATACGGAGTTCAGCACAGATACGCAGTATTTT. Its translation is CASSYTEFSTDTQYF.